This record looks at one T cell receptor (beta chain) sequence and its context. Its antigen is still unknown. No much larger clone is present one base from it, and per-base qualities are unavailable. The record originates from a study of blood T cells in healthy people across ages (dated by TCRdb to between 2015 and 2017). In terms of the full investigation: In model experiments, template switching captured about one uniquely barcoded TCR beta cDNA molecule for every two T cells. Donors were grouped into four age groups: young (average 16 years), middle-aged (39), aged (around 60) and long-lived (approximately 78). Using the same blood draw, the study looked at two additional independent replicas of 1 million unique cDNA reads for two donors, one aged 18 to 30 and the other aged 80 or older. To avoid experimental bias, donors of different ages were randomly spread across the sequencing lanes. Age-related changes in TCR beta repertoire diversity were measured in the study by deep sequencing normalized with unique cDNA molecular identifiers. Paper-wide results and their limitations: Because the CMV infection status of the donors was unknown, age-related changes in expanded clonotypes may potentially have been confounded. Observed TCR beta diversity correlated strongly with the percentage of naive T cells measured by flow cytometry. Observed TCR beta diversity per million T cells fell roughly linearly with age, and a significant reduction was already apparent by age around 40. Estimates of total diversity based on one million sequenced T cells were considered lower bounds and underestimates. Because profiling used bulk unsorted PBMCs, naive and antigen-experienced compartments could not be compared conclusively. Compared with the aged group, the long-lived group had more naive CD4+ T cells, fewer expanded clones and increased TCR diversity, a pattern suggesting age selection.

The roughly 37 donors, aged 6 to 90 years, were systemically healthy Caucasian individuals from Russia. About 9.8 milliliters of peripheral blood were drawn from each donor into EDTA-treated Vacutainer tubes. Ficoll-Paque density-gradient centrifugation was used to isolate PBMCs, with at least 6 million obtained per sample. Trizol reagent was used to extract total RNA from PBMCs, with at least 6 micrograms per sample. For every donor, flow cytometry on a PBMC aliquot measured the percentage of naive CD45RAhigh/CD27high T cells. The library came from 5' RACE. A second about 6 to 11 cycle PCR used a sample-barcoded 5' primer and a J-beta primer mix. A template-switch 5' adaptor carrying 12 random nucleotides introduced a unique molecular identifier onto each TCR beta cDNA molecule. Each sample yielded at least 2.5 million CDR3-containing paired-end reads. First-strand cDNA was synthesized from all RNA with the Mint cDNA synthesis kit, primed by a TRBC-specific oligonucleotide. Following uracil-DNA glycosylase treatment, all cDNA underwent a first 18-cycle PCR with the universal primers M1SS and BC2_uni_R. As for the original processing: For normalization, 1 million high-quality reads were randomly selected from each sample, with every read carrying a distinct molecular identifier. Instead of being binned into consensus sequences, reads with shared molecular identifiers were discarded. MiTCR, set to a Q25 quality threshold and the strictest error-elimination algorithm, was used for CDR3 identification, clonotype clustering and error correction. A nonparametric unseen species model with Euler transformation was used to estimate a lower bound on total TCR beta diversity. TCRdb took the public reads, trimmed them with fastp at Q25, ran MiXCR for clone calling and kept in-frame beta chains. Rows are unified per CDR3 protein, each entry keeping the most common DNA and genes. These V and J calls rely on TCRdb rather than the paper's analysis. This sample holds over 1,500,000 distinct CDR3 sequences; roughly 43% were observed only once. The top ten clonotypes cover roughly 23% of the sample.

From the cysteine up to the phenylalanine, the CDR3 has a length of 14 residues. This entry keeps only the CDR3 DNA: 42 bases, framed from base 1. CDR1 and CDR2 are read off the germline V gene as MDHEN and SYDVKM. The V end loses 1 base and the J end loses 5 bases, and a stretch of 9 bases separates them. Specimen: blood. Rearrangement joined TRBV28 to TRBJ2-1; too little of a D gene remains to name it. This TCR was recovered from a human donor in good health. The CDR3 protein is CASSLYRWDNEQFF. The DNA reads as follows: TGTGCCAGCAGTTTATATCGGTGGGACAATGAGCAGTTCTTC.